This entry is about one T cell receptor beta chain. The read finishes 3 residues shy of the CDR3 end, and the germline J gene is used to complete it. All donors had a single incident cervical HPV16 infection, not prevalent. The sample originates from a study of T cells in women clearing cervical HPV infection. Turning to the study itself: Control women cleared a single incident HPV16 infection within 12 months.

Sequenced by immunoSEQ multiplex PCR; TCRdb stores in-frame clones only, minus some. Recorded for this sample: more than 40,000 clones. Per germline, CDR1 SEHNR and CDR2 FQNEAQ (reference sequence). The CDR3 consists of 13 residues. Trimming removed 1 base at V and 7 bases at J, with 8 bases between. Sequenced sample: blood buffy coat. This sequence was found in a woman between 18 and 75 years old with a cervical HPV16 infection that either progressed to CIN3+ or cleared (not recorded which). V gene TRBV7-9 combines with J gene TRBJ2-1, with no clear D. Incomplete CDR3 DNA: TGTGCCAGCAGCTTAGGCGGTGGGAATGAG. Translation: CASSLGGGNE. In full, the CDR3 reads CASSLGGGNEQFF.